This TCR beta chain is from a study of read filtering for tumor transcriptome and immune sequencing. Study-level background: Transcriptome libraries were built from DNase-treated RNA. Whole-study results and caveats: This fraction held mixed bone marrow immune cells after CD138-negative sorting.

The library was built from about 400 ng RNA with molecular barcoded adaptors for alpha/delta and beta/gamma chains. TCRdb independently ran MiXCR on the reads; one entry per CDR3 protein. The data contain more than 55,000 distinct CDR3 sequences, 20% to 25% of them singletons. Germline values: CDR1 MNHNY, CDR2 SVGAGI (reference sequence). This CDR3 is built from 14 residues. The V gene lost 0 bases and the J gene lost 4 bases, with 7 bases spanning the gap. In its sample, this clonotype was seen a few times. Its cognate antigen is unknown. The rearrangement links TRBV6-6 to TRBJ1-3; a weak D match, TRBD1 (5 bases). This TCR was recovered from a donor aged 40 or over with multiple myeloma. Sequencing was performed on a population of CD138-negative cells sorted from bone marrow. The CDR3 here is CASSYSGAGNTIYF. DNA of the CDR3: TGTGCCAGCAGTTACTCAGGGGCGGGAAACACCATATATTTT.